This entry lists 20 T cell receptor beta chains sequenced from one sample in a study of cytomegalovirus exposure and HLA in healthy donors. Use of 60 Vbeta and 13 Jbeta primers characterized the PCR. The repertoire was sequenced with immunoSEQ multiplex PCR; TCRdb's copy has only in-frame clones and lacks some. Of 90,000 to 120,000 clones listed, roughly 80% are singletons. Material for sequencing was PBMCs. The receptor set was obtained from a man younger than 45 in good health and CMV-seropositive.

The chain uses TRBV2 and TRBJ2-7, with TRBD2 matching 7 bases. The CDR3 is 15 amino acids. CDR1 and CDR2 (germline): SNHLY, FYNNEI. V lost 2 bases and J lost 6; bases outside the gene matches: 10. This CDR3 reads CASSESSGDTFEQYF. The CDR3 DNA follows: TGTGCCAGCAGTGAATCCAGCGGGGATACCTTCGAGCAGTACTTC.

This clone was seen a handful of times. V and J are TRBV18 and TRBJ2-2; TRBD1 might be the D (6 bases). The CDR3 extends over 13 amino acids. The germline V gene has CDR1 KGHSH and CDR2 LQKENI. Trimming removed 6 bases from V and 5 bases from J, with 10 bases in between. CDR3 bases: TGTGCCAGCTCGGGACACAGGACCGGGGAGCTGTTTTTT. Protein sequence: CASSGHRTGELFF.

This clone showed up just once. V and J are TRBV5-1 and TRBJ2-3; 9 bases map to TRBD1. CDR3 size: 15 residues. Germline loops: CDR1 SGHRS, CDR2 YFSETQ. With V trimmed by 4 bases and J by 0 bases, 3 bases remained unmatched. CDR3 sequence reads: CASSRDRASTDTQYF. CDR3 DNA sequence: TGCGCCAGCAGCCGGGACAGGGCGAGCACAGATACGCAGTATTTT.

This clone was seen just once. The rearrangement links TRBV2 to TRBJ2-7; 9 positions agree with TRBD1. V shed 8 bases and J 0 bases; nucleotides not matched to a gene: 5. The CDR3 sequence is 14 residues long. Germline V gene data show CDR1 as SNHLY and CDR2 as FYNNEI. The CDR3 sequence is CASVRDRVSYEQYF. The DNA for the CDR3 is TGTGCCAGCGTCAGGGACAGGGTCTCCTACGAGCAGTACTTC.

The V and J genes are TRBV27 and TRBJ1-1, with 9 bases that match TRBD1. The CDR3 loop spans 14 amino acids. J gave up 2 bases and V 6 bases, and 4 bases lay outside the gene matches. The germline CDR1 and CDR2 sequences are MNHEY and SMNVEV (reference sequence). The CDR3 region has the DNA TGTGCCAGCAGCCTGACAGGGGGAAACACTGAAGCTTTCTTT. Its protein product is CASSLTGGNTEAFF.

This clone was observed a handful of times. The chain recombines TRBV4-2 with TRBJ2-3; 10 bases are shared with TRBD2. The J segment lost 4 bases and the V segment lost 2 bases, leaving 6 bases of the junction unmatched. In germline, CDR1 is LGHNA, CDR2 YNFKEQ. This CDR3 is built from 16 residues. CDR3 amino acids: CASSQSSGGGADTQYF. CDR3 DNA: TGTGCCAGCAGCCAATCTAGCGGGGGCGGCGCAGATACGCAGTATTTT.

The rearrangement uses TRBV6-1 and TRBJ1-5, with D hard to call. Deletions cut 4 bases from V and 7 bases from J, with 14 bases between. The length of the CDR3 is 14 residues. Looked up from germline, CDR1 is MNHNS and CDR2 is SASEGT. The CDR3 sequence: CASSGSGDTQPQHF. In DNA, the CDR3 is TGTGCCAGCAGTGGGTCCGGGGATACGCAGCCCCAGCATTTT.

The rearrangement joins TRBV5-1 to TRBJ2-7; 8 bases agree with TRBD1. The length of the CDR3 is 15 residues. Trimming took 1 base from V and 0 from J; bases not matched to a gene: 3. CDR1 and CDR2 (germline): SGHRS, YFSETQ. The CDR3 sequence: CASSLSTGASYEQYF. CDR3 DNA sequence: TGCGCCAGCAGCTTGTCGACAGGGGCCTCCTACGAGCAGTACTTC.

This rearrangement joins TRBV18 to TRBJ2-4; maybe TRBD1 (5 bases). The CDR3 loop spans 14 amino acids. Germline CDR1 KGHSH, CDR2 LQKENI. V dropped 5 bases and J dropped 0 bases, with 8 bases sitting between them. CDR3 amino acids: CASSSDRAKNIQYF. CDR3 nucleotide sequence: TGTGCCAGCTCATCAGACAGAGCCAAAAACATTCAGTACTTC.

This sequence joins TRBV6-1 and TRBJ1-1; D gene uncertain. Trimming removed 6 bases at V and 2 bases at J, with 13 bases between. The CDR3 covers 14 residues. From germline, CDR1 is MNHNS and CDR2 SASEGT. CDR3 DNA: TGTGCCAGCAGCTCCCTAAACCCTAACACTGAAGCTTTCTTT. Translation: CASSSLNPNTEAFF.

V is TRBV11-2 and J is TRBJ2-1; possible D gene TRBD1, 6 bases. The germline CDR1 and CDR2 sequences are SGHAT and FQNNGV. Between the trimmed V and J ends, which lost 5 bases and 5 bases, there was a span of 19 bases. The CDR3 spans 16 residues. CDR3 in DNA: TGTGCCAGCAGCCTGCGGACAGCGGTCCCCAACAATGAGCAGTTCTTC. This translates into CASSLRTAVPNNEQFF.

This CDR3 reads CASSGGLAGALNTGELFF. In DNA form, the CDR3 reads TGCGCCAGCAGCGGGGGACTAGCGGGGGCCCTAAACACCGGGGAGCTGTTTTTT. The V gene is TRBV5-1, the J gene TRBJ2-2; 14 nucleotides line up with TRBD2. CDR1 is SGHRS and CDR2 is YFSETQ in the germline V gene. V dropped 4 bases and J dropped 2; count of bases not matched to a gene: 7. The CDR3 loop spans 18 amino acids.

The genes are TRBV30 and TRBJ2-7, with a weak D call TRBD1 (6 bases). V was clipped by 2 bases and J by 6 bases, with 20 bases between them. The CDR3 consists of 15 residues. The germline V gene encodes CDR1 GTSNPN and CDR2 SVGIG (reference sequence). The CDR3 sequence: CAWSFQQGHGVEQYF. CDR3 in DNA: TGTGCCTGGAGTTTCCAACAGGGACACGGGGTCGAGCAGTACTTC.

This chain links TRBV7-8 with TRBJ1-2, with TRBD1 identical over 7 bases. Germline assignment: CDR1 SGHVS and CDR2 FQNEAQ. J gave up 5 bases and V 4 bases, and 7 bases lay outside the gene matches. This CDR3 is built from 14 residues. CDR3 DNA: TGTGCCAGCAGCTCGAACCGGGACAGATATGGCTACACCTTC. Residues: CASSSNRDRYGYTF. The variable domain in full, with the rest retrieved from reference TRBV7-8 and TRBJ1-2, is GAGVSQSPRYKVAKRGQDVALRCDPISGHVSLFWYQQALGQGPEFLTYFQNEAQLDKSGLPSDRFFAERPEGSVSTLKIQRTQQEDSAVYLCASSSNRDRYGYTFGSGTRLTVV.

A note on this clone: The sample contains more than one DNA sequence encoding this CDR3. The gene calls are TRBV5-4 and TRBJ2-7; possibly TRBD2 for D (6 bases). Germline CDR1 is SGHNT and CDR2 is YYREEE (reference sequence). The CDR3 is made up of 15 amino acids. With 5 bases removed from V and 1 base from J, the gap between germline ends came to 16 bases. For the CDR3, the DNA is TGTGCCAGCAGTAGCGGATACAGTGGTTCCTACGAGCAGTACTTC. It is translated as CASSSGYSGSYEQYF. Combining the CDR3 with reference TRBV5-4 and TRBJ2-7 gives the whole variable domain ETGVTQSPTHLIKTRGQQVTLRCSSQSGHNTVSWYQQALGQGPQFIFQYYREEENGRGNFPPRFSGLQFPNYSSELNVNALELDDSALYLCASSSGYSGSYEQYFGPGTRLTVT.

V usage is TRBV6-5 and J usage is TRBJ2-7; 8 bases are shared with TRBD1. Germline CDR1 MNHEY, CDR2 SVGAGI. This CDR3 contains 13 residues. V shed 5 bases and J 5 bases; nucleotides not matched to a gene: 5. CDR3 DNA: TGTGCCAGCAGTGTACAGGGGGGAGACGAGCAGTACTTC. It yields the protein CASSVQGGDEQYF.

V is TRBV18 and J is TRBJ1-5; D not certain. This CDR3 region has 12 residues. Per germline, CDR1 KGHSH and CDR2 LQKENI. V lost 3 bases to trimming and J lost 7 bases, with 7 bases between them. Here the CDR3 reads CASSPSGQPQHF. The CDR3 DNA reads TGTGCCAGCTCACCCTCCGGGCAGCCCCAGCATTTT.

This rearrangement joins TRBV15 to TRBJ1-5, with 7 bases identical to TRBD1. The length of the CDR3 is 16 residues. Germline V gene lookup returns CDR1 LNHNV and CDR2 YYDKDF (reference sequence). The V and J ends lost 3 bases and 5 bases, in that order; junction bases with no gene match: 10. The chain's CDR3 is CATSSLSGTAYQPQHF. The CDR3 nucleotides are TGTGCCACCAGCAGCCTCTCCGGGACAGCCTATCAGCCCCAGCATTTT. The complete variable domain, with remaining parts taken from reference TRBV15 and TRBJ1-5, reads DAMVIQNPRYQVTQFGKPVTLSCSQTLNHNVMYWYQQKSSQAPKLLFHYYDKDFNNEADTPDNFQSRRPNTSFCFLDIRSPGLGDTAMYLCATSSLSGTAYQPQHFGDGTRLSIL.

The chain uses TRBV19 and TRBJ1-2; TRBD1 aligns across 8 bases. This CDR3 comprises 16 residues. V lost 6 bases to trimming and J lost 4 bases; unmatched junction nucleotides: 13. CDR1 is LNHDA, CDR2 SQIVND, per germline (reference sequence). The CDR3 DNA follows: TGTGCCAGTAGGCTCAACGGGGCAGGGGGCCTCTATGGCTACACCTTC. This codes for CASRLNGAGGLYGYTF.

V gene TRBV6-5 combines with J gene TRBJ2-7; D perhaps matches TRBD1 (6 bases). CDR1 is MNHEY and CDR2 is SVGAGI in the germline V gene. The CDR3 consists of 13 residues. The V end lost 6 bases, the J end lost 5 bases, and 14 bases lay between the germline ends. This CDR3 reads CASREPRTDEQYF. The CDR3 region has the DNA TGTGCCAGCAGAGAGCCCAGGACAGACGAGCAGTACTTC.